This is a list of T cell receptor beta chains from one sample in a study of blood T cell repertoires in COVID-19. TCRdb's copy holds only in-frame clones and misses some; the assay was immunoSEQ multiplex PCR. The table shows under 300,000 clones, with 75% to 90% occurring only once. Sequencing used PBMCs or T cells enriched from blood (not recorded which). These receptors all stem from a woman between 45 and 60 years old who had recovered from COVID-19. Both conserved end residues are trimmed from each CDR3. Each record gives: J gene, V gene, CDR3 protein.

>TRBJ1-1|TRBV18
ASFSDLNTEAF
>TRBJ2-3|TRBV4-2
VSSAQEDTQY
>TRBJ2-1|TRBV5-1
ASSLPGTSDYQSSYNEQF
>TRBJ1-3|TRBV5-1
ASSRGQGATGNTIY
>TRBJ2-1|TRBV2
ASSDMRSGRTSGIDVPMSEQF
>TRBJ2-1|TRBV7-3
ASSPTTGGGYNEQF
>TRBJ2-2|TRBV28
ASTPLLVAGWFSSTGELF
>TRBJ1-1|TRBV5-1
ASSEAGQGNTEAF
>TRBJ2-3|TRBV9
ASSVEIAGVTDTQY
>TRBJ2-1|TRBV5-1
ASSNRGGENNEQF
>TRBJ2-1|TRBV28
ASSRRLGTYNEQF
>TRBJ1-3|TRBV28
ASTLPGVSGNTIY
>TRBJ2-1|TRBV7-9
ASSLSGSGYNEQF
>TRBJ1-1|TRBV30
AWTDLMNTEAF
>TRBJ2-1|TRBV4-1
ASSQVQEAEQF
>TRBJ1-1|TRBV5-1
ASSLSDSNTEAF
>TRBJ2-7|TRBV28
ASSSRGGSYEQY
>TRBJ2-7|TRBV27
ASSLGQLAYEQY
>TRBJ2-7|TRBV19
ASRKTTTGSSYEQY
>TRBJ1-5|TRBV5-1
ASSLAVNQPQH
>TRBJ2-2|TRBV28
ASSFSGSGIGELF
>TRBJ2-3|TRBV5-1
ASSFRGQVDTDTQY
>TRBJ1-2|TRBV27
ASSPRGGGHYGYT
>TRBJ1-4|TRBV27
ASSDRGAAEKLF
>TRBJ2-1|TRBV28
ASSSGGPPNEQF
>TRBJ2-7|TRBV7-7
ASSLESTSGSYEQY
>TRBJ2-1|TRBV10-2
ASSVLAGGPYNEQF
>TRBJ1-1|TRBV27
ASSLGQVNTEAF
>TRBJ1-1|TRBV7-8
ASSHLTREAF